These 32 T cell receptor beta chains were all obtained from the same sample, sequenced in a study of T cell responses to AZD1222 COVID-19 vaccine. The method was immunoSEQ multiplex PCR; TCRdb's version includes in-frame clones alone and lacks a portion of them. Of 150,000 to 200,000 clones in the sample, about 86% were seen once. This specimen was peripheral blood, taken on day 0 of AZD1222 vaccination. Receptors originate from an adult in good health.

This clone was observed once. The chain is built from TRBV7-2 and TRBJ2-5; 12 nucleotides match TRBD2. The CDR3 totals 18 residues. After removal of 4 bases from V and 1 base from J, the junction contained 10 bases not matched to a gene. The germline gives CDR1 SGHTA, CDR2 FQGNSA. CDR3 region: CASSSARTSGVFQETQYF. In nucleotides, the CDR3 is TGTGCCAGCAGCTCCGCTAGGACTAGCGGGGTCTTCCAAGAGACCCAGTACTTC.

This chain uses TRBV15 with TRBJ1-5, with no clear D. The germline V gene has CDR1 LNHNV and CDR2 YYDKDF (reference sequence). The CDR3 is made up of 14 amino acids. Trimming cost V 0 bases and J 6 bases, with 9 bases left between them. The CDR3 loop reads CATSRDQEGQPQHF. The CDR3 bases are TGTGCCACCAGCAGAGATCAGGAAGGTCAGCCCCAGCATTTT.

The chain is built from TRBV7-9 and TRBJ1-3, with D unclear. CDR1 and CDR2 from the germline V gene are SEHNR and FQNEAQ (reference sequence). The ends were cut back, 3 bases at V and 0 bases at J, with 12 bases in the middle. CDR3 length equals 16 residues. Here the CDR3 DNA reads TGTGCCAGCAGCTTCCCCGGTGAGAGCTCTGGAAACACCATATATTTT. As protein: CASSFPGESSGNTIYF. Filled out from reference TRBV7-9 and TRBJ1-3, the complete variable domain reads DTGVSQNPRHKITKRGQNVTFRCDPISEHNRLYWYRQTLGQGPEFLTYFQNEAQLEKSRLLSDRFSAERPKGSFSTLEIQRTEQGDSAMYLCASSFPGESSGNTIYFGEGSWLTVV.

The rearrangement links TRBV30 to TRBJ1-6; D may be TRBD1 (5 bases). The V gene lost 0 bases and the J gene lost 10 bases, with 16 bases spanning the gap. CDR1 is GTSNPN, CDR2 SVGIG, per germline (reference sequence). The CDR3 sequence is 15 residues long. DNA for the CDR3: TGTGCCTGGAGTGTAGGAGGCGGGTGGGGGTCACCCCTCCACTTT. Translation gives CAWSVGGGWGSPLHF.

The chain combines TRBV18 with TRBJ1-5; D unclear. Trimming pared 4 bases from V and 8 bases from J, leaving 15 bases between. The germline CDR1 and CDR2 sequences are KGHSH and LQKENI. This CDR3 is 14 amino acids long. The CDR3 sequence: CASSQGWSGEPQHF. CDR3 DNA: TGTGCCAGCTCACAGGGTTGGAGCGGTGAGCCCCAGCATTTT.

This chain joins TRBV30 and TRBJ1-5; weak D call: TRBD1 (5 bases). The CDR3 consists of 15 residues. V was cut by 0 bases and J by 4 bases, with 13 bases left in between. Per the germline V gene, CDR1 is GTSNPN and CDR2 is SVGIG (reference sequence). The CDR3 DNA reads TGTGCCTGGAGTGTTGCAGGGTGGAGGAATCAGCCCCAGCATTTT. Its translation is CAWSVAGWRNQPQHF.

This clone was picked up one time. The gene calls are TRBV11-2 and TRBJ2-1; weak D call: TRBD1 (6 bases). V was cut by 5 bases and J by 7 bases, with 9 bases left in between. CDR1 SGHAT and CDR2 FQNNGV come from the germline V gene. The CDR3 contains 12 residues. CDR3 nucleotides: TGTGCCAGCAGCCCACAGGGAAATGAGCAGTTCTTC. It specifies CASSPQGNEQFF.

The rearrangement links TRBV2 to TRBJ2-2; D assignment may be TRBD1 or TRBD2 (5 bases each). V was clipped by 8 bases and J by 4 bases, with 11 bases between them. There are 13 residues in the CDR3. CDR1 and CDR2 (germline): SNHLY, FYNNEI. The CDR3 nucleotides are TGTGCCAGCGAGAAGGGGACCACCGGGGAGCTGTTTTTT. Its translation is CASEKGTTGELFF.

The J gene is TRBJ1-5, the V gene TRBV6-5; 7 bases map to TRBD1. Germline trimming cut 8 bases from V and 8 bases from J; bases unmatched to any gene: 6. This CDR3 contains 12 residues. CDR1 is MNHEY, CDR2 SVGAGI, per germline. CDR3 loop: CASHRGFEPQHF. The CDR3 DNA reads TGTGCCAGCCACAGGGGTTTTGAGCCCCAGCATTTT.

The CDR3 DNA is TGTGCCAGCAGTCTCCGGGGGGGCCACAATGAGCAGTTCTTC. The encoded protein is CASSLRGGHNEQFF. The chain uses TRBV6-5 and TRBJ2-1, with 8 bases lining up with TRBD2. The germline V gene encodes CDR1 MNHEY and CDR2 SVGAGI. The CDR3 sequence is 14 residues long. The junction had 5 bases not matched to a gene; V was cut back by 5 bases and J by 5 bases.

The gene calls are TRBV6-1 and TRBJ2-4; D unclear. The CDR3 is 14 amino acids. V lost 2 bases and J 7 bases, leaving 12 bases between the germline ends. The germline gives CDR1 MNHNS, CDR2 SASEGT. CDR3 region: CASSEPVQRNIQYF. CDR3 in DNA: TGTGCCAGCAGTGAACCAGTACAGAGGAACATTCAGTACTTC.

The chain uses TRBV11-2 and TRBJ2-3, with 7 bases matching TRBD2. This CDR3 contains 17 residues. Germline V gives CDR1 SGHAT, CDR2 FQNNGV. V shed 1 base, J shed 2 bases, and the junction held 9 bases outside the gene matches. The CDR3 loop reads CASSLGPRGKSTDTQYF. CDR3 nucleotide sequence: TGTGCCAGCAGCTTAGGCCCGCGGGGGAAATCCACAGATACGCAGTATTTT.

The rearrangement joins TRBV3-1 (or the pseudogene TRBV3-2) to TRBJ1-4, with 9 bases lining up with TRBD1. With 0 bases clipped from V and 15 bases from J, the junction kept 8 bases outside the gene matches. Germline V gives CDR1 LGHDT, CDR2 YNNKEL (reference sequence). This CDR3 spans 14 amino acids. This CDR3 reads CASSQDLGDREVFF. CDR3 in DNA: TGTGCCAGCAGCCAAGATCTGGGGGACAGGGAGGTGTTTTTT.

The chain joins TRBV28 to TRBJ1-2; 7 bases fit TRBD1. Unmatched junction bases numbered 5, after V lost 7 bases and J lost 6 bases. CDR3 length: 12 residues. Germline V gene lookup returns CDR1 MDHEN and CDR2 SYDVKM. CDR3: CASTTGSNGYTF. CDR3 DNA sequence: TGTGCCAGCACGACAGGGTCGAATGGCTACACCTTC.

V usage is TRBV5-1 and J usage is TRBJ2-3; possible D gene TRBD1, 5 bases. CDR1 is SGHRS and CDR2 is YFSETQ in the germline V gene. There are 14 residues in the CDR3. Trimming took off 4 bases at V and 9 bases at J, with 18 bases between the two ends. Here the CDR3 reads CASSTHKVPGTQYF. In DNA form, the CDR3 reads TGCGCCAGCAGCACGCACAAGGTCCCAGGGACGCAGTATTTT.

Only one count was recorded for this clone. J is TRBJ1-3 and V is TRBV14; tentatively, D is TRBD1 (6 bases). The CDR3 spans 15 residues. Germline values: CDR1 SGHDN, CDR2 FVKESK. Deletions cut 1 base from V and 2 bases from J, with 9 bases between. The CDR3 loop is CASSQAGAAGNTIYF. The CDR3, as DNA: TGTGCCAGCAGCCAAGCAGGGGCAGCTGGAAACACCATATATTTT.

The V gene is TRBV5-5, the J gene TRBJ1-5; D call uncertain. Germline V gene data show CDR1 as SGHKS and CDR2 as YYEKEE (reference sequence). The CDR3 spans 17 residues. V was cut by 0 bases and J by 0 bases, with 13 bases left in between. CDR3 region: CASSLVAYVYSNQPQHF. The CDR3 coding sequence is TGTGCCAGCAGCTTGGTGGCATACGTTTATAGCAATCAGCCCCAGCATTTT.

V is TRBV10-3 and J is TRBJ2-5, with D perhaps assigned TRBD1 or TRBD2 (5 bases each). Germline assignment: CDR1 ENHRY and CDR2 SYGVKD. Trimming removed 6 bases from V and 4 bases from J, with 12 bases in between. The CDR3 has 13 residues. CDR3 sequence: CAISAGARETQYF. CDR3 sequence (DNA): TGTGCCATCAGCGCCGGGGCCCGAGAGACCCAGTACTTC.

For the CDR3, the DNA is TGTGCTAGTGGTTCCACAGGGGCCCGCTTGAACACTGAAGCTTTCTTT. Its protein product is CASGSTGARLNTEAFF. The V gene is TRBV12-5, the J gene TRBJ1-1; TRBD1 aligns across 7 bases. Per germline, CDR1 LGHNT and CDR2 FRNRAP. The CDR3 is 16 residues long. V trimming: 4 bases; J trimming: 0 bases; junction bases outside the gene matches: 8.

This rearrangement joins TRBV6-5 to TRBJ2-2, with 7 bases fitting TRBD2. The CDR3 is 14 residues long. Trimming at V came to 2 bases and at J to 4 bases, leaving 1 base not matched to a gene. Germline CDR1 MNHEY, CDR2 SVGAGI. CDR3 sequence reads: CASSYREGTGELFF. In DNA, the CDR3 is TGTGCCAGCAGTTACAGGGAGGGCACCGGGGAGCTGTTTTTT.

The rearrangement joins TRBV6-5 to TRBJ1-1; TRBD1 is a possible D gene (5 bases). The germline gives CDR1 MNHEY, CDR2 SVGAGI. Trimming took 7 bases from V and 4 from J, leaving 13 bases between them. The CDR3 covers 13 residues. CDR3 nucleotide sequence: TGTGCCAGCACCAGGGTAGAAGGCACTGAAGCTTTCTTT. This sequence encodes CASTRVEGTEAFF.

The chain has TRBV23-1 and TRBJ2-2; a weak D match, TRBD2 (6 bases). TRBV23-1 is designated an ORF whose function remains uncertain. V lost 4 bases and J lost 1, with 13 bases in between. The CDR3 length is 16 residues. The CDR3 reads CASSLGGLRNTGELFF. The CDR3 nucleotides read TGCGCCAGCAGTCTTGGAGGGCTAAGGAACACCGGGGAGCTGTTTTTT.

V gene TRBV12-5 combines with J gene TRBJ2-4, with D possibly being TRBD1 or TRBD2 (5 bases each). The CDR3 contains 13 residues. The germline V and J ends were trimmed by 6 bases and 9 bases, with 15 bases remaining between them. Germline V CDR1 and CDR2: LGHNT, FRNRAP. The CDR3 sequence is CASGIEGGGIQYF. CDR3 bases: TGTGCTAGTGGAATCGAGGGTGGGGGCATTCAGTACTTC.

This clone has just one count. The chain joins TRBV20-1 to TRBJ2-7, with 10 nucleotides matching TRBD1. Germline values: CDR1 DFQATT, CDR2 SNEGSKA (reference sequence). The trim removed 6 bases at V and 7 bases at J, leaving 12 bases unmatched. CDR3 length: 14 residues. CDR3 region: CSASDRGLSREQYF. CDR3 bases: TGCAGTGCCAGTGACAGGGGGCTTTCGAGGGAGCAGTACTTC.

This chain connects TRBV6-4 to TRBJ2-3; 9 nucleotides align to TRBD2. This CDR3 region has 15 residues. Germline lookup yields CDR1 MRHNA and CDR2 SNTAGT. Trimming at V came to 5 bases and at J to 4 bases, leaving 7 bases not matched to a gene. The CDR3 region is CASSPLAGGPDTQYF. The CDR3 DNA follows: TGTGCCAGCAGTCCCTTGGCGGGGGGGCCAGATACGCAGTATTTT.

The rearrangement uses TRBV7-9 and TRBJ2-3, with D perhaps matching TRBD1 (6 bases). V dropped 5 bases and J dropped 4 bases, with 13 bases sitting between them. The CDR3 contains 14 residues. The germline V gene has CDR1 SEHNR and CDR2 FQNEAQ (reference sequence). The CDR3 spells CASSTQGSPDTQYF. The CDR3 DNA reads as TGTGCCAGCAGCACGCAGGGGTCCCCAGATACGCAGTATTTT.

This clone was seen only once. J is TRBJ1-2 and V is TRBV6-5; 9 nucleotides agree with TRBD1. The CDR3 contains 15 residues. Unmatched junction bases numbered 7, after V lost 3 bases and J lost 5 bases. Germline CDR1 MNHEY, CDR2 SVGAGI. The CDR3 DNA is TGTGCCAGCAGTTATCGGACAGGGGCTGGATATGGCTACACCTTC. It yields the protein CASSYRTGAGYGYTF.

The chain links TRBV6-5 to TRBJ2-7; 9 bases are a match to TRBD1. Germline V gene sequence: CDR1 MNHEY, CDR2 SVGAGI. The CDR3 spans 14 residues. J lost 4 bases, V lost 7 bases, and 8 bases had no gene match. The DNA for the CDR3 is TGTGCCAGCACCGACCAGGGACAGGGATACGAGCAGTACTTC. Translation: CASTDQGQGYEQYF.

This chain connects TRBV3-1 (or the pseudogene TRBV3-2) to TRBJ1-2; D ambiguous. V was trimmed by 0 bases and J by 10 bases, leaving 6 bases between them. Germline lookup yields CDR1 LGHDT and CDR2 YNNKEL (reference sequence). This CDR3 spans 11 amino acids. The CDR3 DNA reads TGTGCCAGCAGCCAAGACGGGCCCTACACCTTC. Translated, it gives CASSQDGPYTF.

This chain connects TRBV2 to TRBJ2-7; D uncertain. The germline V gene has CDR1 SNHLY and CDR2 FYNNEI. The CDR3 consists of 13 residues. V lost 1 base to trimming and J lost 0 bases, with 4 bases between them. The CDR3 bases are TGTGCCAGCAGTGAAGACCCCTCCTACGAGCAGTACTTC. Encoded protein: CASSEDPSYEQYF.

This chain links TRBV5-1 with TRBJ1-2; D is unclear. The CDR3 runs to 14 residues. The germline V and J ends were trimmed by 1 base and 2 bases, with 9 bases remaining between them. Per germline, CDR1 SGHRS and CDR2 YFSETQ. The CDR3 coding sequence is TGCGCCAGCAGCTTGTACCTGGCCAACTATGGCTACACCTTC. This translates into CASSLYLANYGYTF.

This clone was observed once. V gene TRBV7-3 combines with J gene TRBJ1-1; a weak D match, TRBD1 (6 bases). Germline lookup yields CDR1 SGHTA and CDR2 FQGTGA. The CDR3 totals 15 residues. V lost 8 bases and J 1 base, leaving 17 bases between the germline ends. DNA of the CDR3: TGTGCCAGCTCCCAGGGAGGGGGAAGGAACACTGAAGCTTTCTTT. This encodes CASSQGGGRNTEAFF.